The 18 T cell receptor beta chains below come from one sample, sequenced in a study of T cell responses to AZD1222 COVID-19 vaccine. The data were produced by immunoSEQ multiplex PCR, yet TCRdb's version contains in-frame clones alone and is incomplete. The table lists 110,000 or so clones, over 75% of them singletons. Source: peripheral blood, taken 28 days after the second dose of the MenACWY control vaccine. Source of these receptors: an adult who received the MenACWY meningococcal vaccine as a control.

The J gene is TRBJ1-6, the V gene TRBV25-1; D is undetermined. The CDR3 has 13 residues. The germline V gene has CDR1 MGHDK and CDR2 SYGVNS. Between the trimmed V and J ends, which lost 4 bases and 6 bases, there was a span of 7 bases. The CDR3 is CASSGQFNSPLHF. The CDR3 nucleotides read TGTGCCAGCAGTGGACAATTTAATTCACCCCTCCACTTT.

CDR3 nucleotide sequence: TGTGCCAGCACCTCTTTCTACGAGCAGTACGTC. It translates to CASTSFYEQYV. J is TRBJ2-7 and V is TRBV2, with D uncertain. CDR3 length: 11 amino acids. V lost 7 bases to trimming and J lost 3 bases, with 7 bases between them. Germline CDR1 reads SNHLY; CDR2 reads FYNNEI.

This CDR3 reads CASSLVRISGNTDTQYF. The CDR3 DNA is TGTGCCAGCAGCTTAGTTCGTATTAGCGGGAACACAGATACGCAGTATTTT. This chain joins TRBV7-2 and TRBJ2-3, with 8 bases aligning to TRBD2. Germline CDR1 SGHTA, CDR2 FQGNSA. J lost 2 bases, V lost 1 base, and 8 bases had no gene match. The CDR3 is 17 residues long.

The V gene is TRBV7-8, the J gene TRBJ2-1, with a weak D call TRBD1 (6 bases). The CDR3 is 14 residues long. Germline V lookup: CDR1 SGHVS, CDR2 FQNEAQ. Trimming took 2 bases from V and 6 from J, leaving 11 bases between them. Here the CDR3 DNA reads TGTGCCAGCAGCTTATTTGGGACATTCAATGAGCAGTTCTTC. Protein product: CASSLFGTFNEQFF.

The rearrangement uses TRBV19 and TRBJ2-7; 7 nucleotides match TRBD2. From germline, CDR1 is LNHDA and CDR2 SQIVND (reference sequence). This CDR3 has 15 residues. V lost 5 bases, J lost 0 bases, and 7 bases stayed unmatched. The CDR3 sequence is CASSRLAQSSYEQYF. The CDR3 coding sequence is TGTGCCAGTAGTCGACTAGCCCAGAGCTCCTACGAGCAGTACTTC.

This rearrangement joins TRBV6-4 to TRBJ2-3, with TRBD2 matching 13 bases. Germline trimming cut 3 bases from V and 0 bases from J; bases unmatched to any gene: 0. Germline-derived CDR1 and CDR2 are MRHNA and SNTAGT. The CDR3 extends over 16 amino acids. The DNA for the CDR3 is TGTGCCAGCAGTGAGACTAGCGGGGGGAGCACAGATACGCAGTATTTT. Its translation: CASSETSGGSTDTQYF.

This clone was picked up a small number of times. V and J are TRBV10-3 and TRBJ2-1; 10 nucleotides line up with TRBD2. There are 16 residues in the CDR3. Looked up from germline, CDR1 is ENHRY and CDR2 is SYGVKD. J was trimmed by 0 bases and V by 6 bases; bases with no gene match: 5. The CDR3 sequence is CAISASGGHSYNEQFF. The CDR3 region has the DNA TGTGCCATCAGCGCTAGCGGGGGCCACTCCTACAATGAGCAGTTCTTC.

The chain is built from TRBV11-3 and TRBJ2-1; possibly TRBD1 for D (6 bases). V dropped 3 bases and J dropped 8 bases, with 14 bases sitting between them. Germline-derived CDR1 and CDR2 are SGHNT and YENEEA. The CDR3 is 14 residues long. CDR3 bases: TGTGCCAGCAGCTTCAGGGGAGATGGGGATGAGCAGTTCTTC. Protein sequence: CASSFRGDGDEQFF.

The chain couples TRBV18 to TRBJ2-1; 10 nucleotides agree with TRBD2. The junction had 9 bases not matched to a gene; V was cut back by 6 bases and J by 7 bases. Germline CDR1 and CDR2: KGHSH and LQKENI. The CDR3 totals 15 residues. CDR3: CASSPTSGRENEQFF. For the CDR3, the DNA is TGTGCCAGCTCCCCGACTAGCGGGCGTGAAAATGAGCAGTTCTTC.

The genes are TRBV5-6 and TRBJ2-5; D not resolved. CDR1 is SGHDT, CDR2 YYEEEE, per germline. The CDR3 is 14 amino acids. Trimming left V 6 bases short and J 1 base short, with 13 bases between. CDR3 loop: CASTWSTAQETQYF. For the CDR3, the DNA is TGTGCCAGCACCTGGAGTACAGCCCAAGAGACCCAGTACTTC. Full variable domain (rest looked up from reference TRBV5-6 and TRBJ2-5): DAGVTQSPTHLIKTRGQQVTLRCSPKSGHDTVSWYQQALGQGPQFIFQYYEEEERQRGNFPDRFSGHQFPNYSSELNVNALLLGDSALYLCASTWSTAQETQYFGPGTRLLVL.

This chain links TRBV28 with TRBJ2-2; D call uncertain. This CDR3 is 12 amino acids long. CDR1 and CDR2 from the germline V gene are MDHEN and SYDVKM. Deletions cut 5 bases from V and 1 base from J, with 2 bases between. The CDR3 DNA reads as TGTGCCAGCAGTCAGAACACCGGGGAGCTGTTTTTT. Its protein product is CASSQNTGELFF.

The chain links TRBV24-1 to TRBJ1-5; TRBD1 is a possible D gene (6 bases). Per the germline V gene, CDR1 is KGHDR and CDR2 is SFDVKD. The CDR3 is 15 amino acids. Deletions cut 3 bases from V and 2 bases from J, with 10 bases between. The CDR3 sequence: CATSDPRTGNQPQHF. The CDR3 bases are TGTGCCACCAGTGATCCCCGGACAGGCAATCAGCCCCAGCATTTT.

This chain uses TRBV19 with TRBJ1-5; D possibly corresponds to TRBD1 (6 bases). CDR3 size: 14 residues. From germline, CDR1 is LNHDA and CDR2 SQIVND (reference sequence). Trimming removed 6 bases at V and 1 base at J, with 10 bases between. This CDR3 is CASRTQGSNQPQHF. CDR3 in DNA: TGTGCCAGTAGGACCCAGGGGAGCAATCAGCCCCAGCATTTT. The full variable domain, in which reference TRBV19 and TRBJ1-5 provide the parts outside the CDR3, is DGGITQSPKYLFRKEGQNVTLSCEQNLNHDAMYWYRQDPGQGLRLIYYSQIVNDFQKGDIAEGYSVSREKKESFPLTVTSAQKNPTAFYLCASRTQGSNQPQHFGDGTRLSIL.

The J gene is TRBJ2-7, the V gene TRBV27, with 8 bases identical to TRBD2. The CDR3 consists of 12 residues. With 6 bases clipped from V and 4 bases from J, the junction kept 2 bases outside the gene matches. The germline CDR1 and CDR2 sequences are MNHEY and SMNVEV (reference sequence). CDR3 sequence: CASSPSGYEQYF. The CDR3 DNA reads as TGTGCCAGCAGCCCTAGCGGGTACGAGCAGTACTTC.

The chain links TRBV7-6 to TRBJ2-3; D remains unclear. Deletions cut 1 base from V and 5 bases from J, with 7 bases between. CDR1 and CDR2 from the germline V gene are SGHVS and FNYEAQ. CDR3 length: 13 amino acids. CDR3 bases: TGTGCCAGCAGCTTAGGTCTCGGAGATACGCAGTATTTT. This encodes CASSLGLGDTQYF.

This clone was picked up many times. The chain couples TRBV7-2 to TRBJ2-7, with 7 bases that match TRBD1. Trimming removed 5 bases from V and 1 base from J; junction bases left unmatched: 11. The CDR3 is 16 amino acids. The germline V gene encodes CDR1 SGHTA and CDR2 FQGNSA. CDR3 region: CASSEGGPGGSYEQYV. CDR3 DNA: TGTGCCAGCAGCGAAGGAGGCCCAGGGGGTTCCTACGAGCAGTACGTC.

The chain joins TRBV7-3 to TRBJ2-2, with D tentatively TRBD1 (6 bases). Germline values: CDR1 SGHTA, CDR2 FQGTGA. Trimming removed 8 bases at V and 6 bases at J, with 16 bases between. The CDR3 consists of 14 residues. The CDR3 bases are TGTGCCAGCGCAAGTAGGGGGAGTCCCGGGGAGCTGTTTTTT. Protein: CASASRGSPGELFF.

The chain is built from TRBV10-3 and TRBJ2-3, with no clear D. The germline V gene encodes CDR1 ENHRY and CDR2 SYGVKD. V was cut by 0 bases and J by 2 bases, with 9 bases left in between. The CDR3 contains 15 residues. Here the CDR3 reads CAISESMSFTDTQYF. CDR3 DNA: TGTGCCATCAGTGAGTCGATGTCCTTCACAGATACGCAGTATTTT.